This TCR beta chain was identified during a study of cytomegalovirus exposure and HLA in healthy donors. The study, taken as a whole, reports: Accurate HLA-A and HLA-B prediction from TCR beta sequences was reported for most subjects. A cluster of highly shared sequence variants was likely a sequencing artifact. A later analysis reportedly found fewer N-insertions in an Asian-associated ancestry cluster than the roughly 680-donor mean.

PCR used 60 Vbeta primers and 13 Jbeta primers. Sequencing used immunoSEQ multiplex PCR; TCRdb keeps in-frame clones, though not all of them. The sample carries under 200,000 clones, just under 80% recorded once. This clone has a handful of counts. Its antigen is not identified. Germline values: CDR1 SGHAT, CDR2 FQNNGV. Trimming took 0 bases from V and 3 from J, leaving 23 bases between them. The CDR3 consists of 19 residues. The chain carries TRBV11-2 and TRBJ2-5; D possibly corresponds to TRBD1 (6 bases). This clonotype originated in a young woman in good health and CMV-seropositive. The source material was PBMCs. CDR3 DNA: TGTGCCAGCAGCTTAGAGCGTGGTGGCAGGGGCGGTGCTGAAGAGACCCAGTACTTC. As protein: CASSLERGGRGGAEETQYF.